This T cell receptor beta chain emerged from a study of T cell changes during pregnancy in multiple sclerosis. The CDR3 has 14 residues. The V end lost 0 bases, the J end lost 3 bases, and 10 bases lay between the germline ends. CDR1 and CDR2 from the germline V gene are SGDLS and YYNGEE. Data came from immunoSEQ multiplex PCR; TCRdb stores just in-frame clones and leaves some out. This repertoire shows 54,000 or so clones, 93% found once; its top ten account for roughly 0.4%. The chain couples TRBV9 to TRBJ2-7; D uncertain. The TCR comes from a female donor with multiple sclerosis, enrolled in a pregnancy study. Material: CD4+ T cells from peripheral blood mononuclear cells, obtained before pregnancy. DNA of the CDR3: TGTGCCAGCAGCGTAGGCGGCTCCCACTACGAGCAGTACTTC. Encoded protein: CASSVGGSHYEQYF.